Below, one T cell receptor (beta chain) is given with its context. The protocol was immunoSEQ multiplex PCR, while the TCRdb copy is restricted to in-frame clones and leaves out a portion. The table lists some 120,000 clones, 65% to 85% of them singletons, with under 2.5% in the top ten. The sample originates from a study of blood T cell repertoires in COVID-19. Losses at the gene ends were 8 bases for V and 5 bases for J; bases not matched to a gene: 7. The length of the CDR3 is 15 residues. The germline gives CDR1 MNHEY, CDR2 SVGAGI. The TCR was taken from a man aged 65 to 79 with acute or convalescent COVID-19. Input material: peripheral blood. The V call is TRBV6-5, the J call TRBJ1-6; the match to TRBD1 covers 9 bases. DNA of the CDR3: TGTGCCAGCGGTCCCGGGACAGGGAATAATTCACCCCTCCACTTT. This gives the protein CASGPGTGNNSPLHF.